The text below deals with one TCR beta chain. No antigen is known for it. One junction end does not reproduce the germline sequence, and a read error may be involved. The template was RNA from unsorted bulk tissue. Germline V CDR1 and CDR2: LGHNA, YNFKEQ. The CDR3 loop spans 16 amino acids. This record belongs to a study of tumor and adjacent non-tumor tissue in lung cancer. Study in general: There were 12 adenocarcinoma, a couple of squamous cell carcinoma and 1 small cell lung cancer cases. Stage I to III disease affected about nine men and several women aged roughly 30 to 76. Findings and caveats of the study: In normal lung, the top 100 clones were significantly more dominant than in tumor. Higher tumor TCR diversity was associated with shorter survival.

TCRbeta libraries were built with three rounds of nested PCR, modified from ARM-PCR. TCRdb re-called the multiplex PCR reads with MiXCR, one entry per CDR3 protein. This sample has 200,000 or so distinct CDR3 sequences, with around 70% found just once. This sequence originates from a man in his 60s with non-small cell lung cancer. V is TRBV4-2 and J is TRBJ2-2, with 8 bases lining up with TRBD2. What was sequenced was lung tumor tissue. This CDR3 is CTSRPPSGGNTGDLFF. The CDR3 DNA sequence: TGTACCAGCAGGCCTCCCAGCGGGGGTAACACCGGGGATCTGTTTTTT.